Each of the 23 T cell receptor beta chains below was sequenced from the same sample in a study of shared clonotypes between healthy human individuals. TCRdb keeps only in-frame clones here, not all; method: immunoSEQ multiplex PCR. Here the sample spans roughly 1.5 million clones, 95% to 99% being singletons. Sequencing input: naive CD4+ T cells sorted from blood. Subset indicated: CD45RA+ positively selected. The origin of the receptors is a man aged 30 to 39 in good health.

V usage is TRBV7-9 and J usage is TRBJ2-7; 13 nucleotides line up with TRBD2. The germline V gene encodes CDR1 SEHNR and CDR2 FQNEAQ (reference sequence). With V trimmed by 1 base and J by 7 bases, 13 bases remained unmatched. The CDR3 has 18 residues. The CDR3 bases are TGTGCCAGCAGCTTAGTTATGGGGACTAGCGGGGCGACATGGGAGCAGTACTTC. It encodes CASSLVMGTSGATWEQYF.

As concerns this clone: This CDR3 is also generated by other DNA sequences in the sample. The chain joins TRBV28 to TRBJ1-1; D gene uncertain. Germline lookup yields CDR1 MDHEN and CDR2 SYDVKM. With 8 bases removed from V and 1 base from J, the gap between germline ends came to 5 bases. This CDR3 is 11 amino acids long. CDR3: CASLGNTEAFF. The CDR3 DNA follows: TGTGCCAGCTTAGGGAACACTGAAGCTTTCTTT.

This clone appeared once. V gene TRBV5-1 combines with J gene TRBJ1-2, with D hard to call. The CDR3 has 14 residues. Germline V CDR1 and CDR2: SGHRS, YFSETQ. V lost 4 bases to trimming and J lost 2 bases, with 12 bases between them. In DNA form, the CDR3 reads TGCGCCAGCAGCCCGGGAACAGAGAACTATGGCTACACCTTC. This gives the protein CASSPGTENYGYTF.

J is TRBJ1-4 and V is TRBV6-6; no clear D gene. V lost 6 bases to trimming and J lost 0 bases, with 8 bases between them. This CDR3 has 14 amino acids. Germline V gene lookup returns CDR1 MNHNY and CDR2 SVGAGI (reference sequence). Written as DNA, the CDR3 is TGTGCCAGCAGATCGCCTGCAACTAATGAAAAACTGTTTTTT. It is translated as CASRSPATNEKLFF.

This rearrangement joins TRBV30 to TRBJ2-3, with 7 bases aligning to TRBD2. V shed 2 bases, J shed 2 bases, and the junction held 7 bases outside the gene matches. The CDR3 loop spans 15 amino acids. The germline gives CDR1 GTSNPN, CDR2 SVGIG (reference sequence). CDR3 loop: CAWSSPSGFTDTQYF. The CDR3 DNA is TGTGCCTGGAGTAGCCCTAGCGGATTCACAGATACGCAGTATTTT.

In this sample, this clone turned up once. CDR3 bases: TGTGCCAGCAGTCCCCGGCGAGGGGCTGCGCACTATGGCTACACCTTC. Translation: CASSPRRGAAHYGYTF. This chain uses TRBV27 with TRBJ1-2, with a possible D match to TRBD1 (5 bases). CDR1 and CDR2 (germline): MNHEY, SMNVEV (reference sequence). This CDR3 is 16 amino acids long. Trimming cost V 5 bases and J 3 bases, with 19 bases left between them.

This clone has only one observation. CDR3 residues: CASSLQGGSGNTIYF. CDR3 DNA: TGTGCCAGCAGCTTGCAGGGGGGCTCTGGAAACACCATATATTTT. This chain joins TRBV5-4 and TRBJ1-3; 7 positions agree with TRBD1. Per germline, CDR1 SGHNT and CDR2 YYREEE (reference sequence). Germline trimming cut 1 base from V and 0 bases from J; bases unmatched to any gene: 1. The CDR3 spans 15 residues.

V and J are TRBV7-6 and TRBJ2-3; TRBD1 agrees at 7 bases. J was trimmed by 4 bases and V by 5 bases; bases with no gene match: 6. The CDR3 is 14 residues long. CDR1 is SGHVS and CDR2 is FNYEAQ in the germline V gene. DNA of the CDR3: TGTGCCAGCAGCACCCGACAGGGAGCAGATACGCAGTATTTT. Translation gives CASSTRQGADTQYF.

The rearrangement joins TRBV19 to TRBJ2-2, with D maybe TRBD2 (5 bases). CDR3 size: 16 residues. Trimming removed 1 base at V and 4 bases at J, with 13 bases between. Germline V gene data show CDR1 as LNHDA and CDR2 as SQIVND (reference sequence). The CDR3 spells CASSIGSGTSTGELFF. In DNA form, the CDR3 reads TGTGCCAGTAGTATAGGAAGCGGAACGTCCACCGGGGAGCTGTTTTTT.

The count of this clone is one. The V call is TRBV21-1, the J call TRBJ1-4. TRBV21-1 is assigned pseudogene status. The CDR3 has 15 amino acids. CDR3 in DNA: TGTGCCAGCAGCAATAGTAGGGTAGTTAATGAAAAACTGTTTTTT. This encodes CASSNSRVVNEKLFF.

The chain recombines TRBV28 with TRBJ1-5, with TRBD1 matching 9 bases. Germline V CDR1 and CDR2: MDHEN, SYDVKM. After removal of 5 bases from V and 2 bases from J, the junction contained 10 bases not matched to a gene. This CDR3 contains 17 residues. CDR3 in amino acids: CASSAHGTGLRNQPQHF. CDR3 sequence (DNA): TGTGCCAGCAGTGCTCACGGGACAGGGCTTCGCAATCAGCCCCAGCATTTT.

This chain joins TRBV6-5 and TRBJ2-7; D perhaps matches TRBD2 (5 bases). CDR3 length equals 11 residues. The V gene's germline CDR1 is MNHEY and CDR2 SVGAGI. V was trimmed by 8 bases and J by 4 bases, leaving 9 bases between them. The CDR3 sequence: CASGLGYEQYF. DNA of the CDR3: TGTGCCAGCGGACTTGGGTACGAGCAGTACTTC.

Concerning this clone: Other DNA variants within this sample encode the same CDR3. This chain links TRBV9 with TRBJ2-3, with D hard to call. CDR1 is SGDLS and CDR2 is YYNGEE in the germline V gene. The CDR3 consists of 15 residues. V was pared by 0 bases and J by 1 base, with 9 bases between. The CDR3 protein is CASSVATGGTDTQYF. CDR3 DNA sequence: TGTGCCAGCAGCGTAGCTACGGGTGGCACAGATACGCAGTATTTT.

This chain links TRBV5-1 with TRBJ1-3; D unclear. The V and J ends lost 2 bases and 0 bases respectively, with 9 bases between them. The CDR3 consists of 15 residues. The germline V gene encodes CDR1 SGHRS and CDR2 YFSETQ. CDR3 region: CASSFGGSSGNTIYF. The CDR3 region has the DNA TGCGCCAGCAGCTTTGGCGGAAGCTCTGGAAACACCATATATTTT.

The V call is TRBV29-1, the J call TRBJ1-1; D is uncertain. The CDR3 contains 12 residues. The V gene lost 4 bases and the J gene lost 2 bases, with 8 bases spanning the gap. Germline values: CDR1 SQVTM, CDR2 ANQGSEA. The CDR3 is CSVAGYNTEAFF. As DNA, the CDR3 is TGCAGCGTTGCTGGGTACAACACTGAAGCTTTCTTT. Based on the CDR3 plus reference TRBV29-1 and TRBJ1-1, the full variable domain is SAVISQKPSRDICQRGTSLTIQCQVDSQVTMMFWYRQQPGQSLTLIATANQGSEATYESGFVIDKFPISRPNLTFSTLTVSNMSPEDSSIYLCSVAGYNTEAFFGQGTRLTVV.

J is TRBJ2-1 and V is TRBV15; 13 nucleotides agree with TRBD2. Trimming took 3 bases from V and 4 from J; bases not matched to a gene: 9. This CDR3 has 18 residues. Germline lookup yields CDR1 LNHNV and CDR2 YYDKDF (reference sequence). CDR3 protein: CATSSEPGLAGMYNEQFF. The CDR3 DNA is TGTGCCACCAGCAGTGAACCGGGACTAGCGGGAATGTACAATGAGCAGTTCTTC.

V is TRBV6-1 and J is TRBJ2-1; TRBD2 agrees at 16 bases. Per the germline V gene, CDR1 is MNHNS and CDR2 is SASEGT. The CDR3 is made up of 15 amino acids. J was trimmed by 8 bases and V by 6 bases; bases with no gene match: 4. This CDR3 reads CASRGLAGGSDEQFF. In nucleotides, the CDR3 is TGTGCCAGCAGGGGACTAGCGGGAGGGTCGGATGAGCAGTTCTTC.

The rearrangement uses TRBV6-1 and TRBJ1-5; D is ambiguous. V gave up 4 bases and J gave up 1 base, with 26 bases separating them. Germline values: CDR1 MNHNS, CDR2 SASEGT. This CDR3 region has 20 residues. CDR3 nucleotides: TGTGCCAGCAGTGTGGTTCCCGGTCAGGTCGGCGGGCTAAGCAATCAGCCCCAGCATTTT. This codes for CASSVVPGQVGGLSNQPQHF.

The chain carries TRBV29-1 and TRBJ2-7; D unresolved. Looked up from germline, CDR1 is SQVTM and CDR2 is ANQGSEA. This CDR3 spans 11 amino acids. V was shortened by 3 bases and J by 6 bases, with 9 bases between the two germline ends. CDR3 amino acids: CSVEAGLEQYF. For the CDR3, the DNA is TGCAGCGTTGAGGCCGGGCTCGAGCAGTACTTC.

The rearrangement uses TRBV27 and TRBJ2-7; 8 bases are shared with TRBD2. This CDR3 has 14 amino acids. The V segment lost 4 bases and the J segment 6 bases; nucleotides outside the gene matches: 8. Per the germline V gene, CDR1 is MNHEY and CDR2 is SMNVEV (reference sequence). The CDR3 nucleotides read TGTGCCAGCAGTTCGGGACTAGGGAGACCCGAGCAGTACTTC. It is translated as CASSSGLGRPEQYF.

Written as DNA, the CDR3 is TGCGCCAGCAGTGTGACCGGGACTAGCGGTAATGAGCAGTTCTTC. It yields the protein CASSVTGTSGNEQFF. V is TRBV10-2 and J is TRBJ2-1, with 11 bases fitting TRBD2. J gave up 7 bases and V 4 bases, and 6 bases lay outside the gene matches. Germline V gene data show CDR1 as WSHSY and CDR2 as SAAADI. The CDR3 runs 15 residues.

J is TRBJ2-6 and V is TRBV7-2; D perhaps matches TRBD2 (5 bases). Germline V gene data show CDR1 as SGHTA and CDR2 as FQGNSA. The CDR3 has 17 amino acids. Trimming took 5 bases from V and 0 from J, leaving 14 bases between them. CDR3 nucleotides: TGTGCCAGCAGCCCATCGGACTGGTACTCTGGGGCCAACGTCCTGACTTTC. This translates into CASSPSDWYSGANVLTF.

The gene calls are TRBV12-5 and TRBJ2-1; 7 positions match TRBD2. CDR1 is LGHNT and CDR2 is FRNRAP in the germline V gene. V lost 6 bases to trimming and J lost 6 bases; unmatched junction nucleotides: 8. The CDR3 totals 14 residues. This CDR3 reads CASGPGAGRNEQFF. CDR3 bases: TGTGCTAGTGGGCCTGGAGCGGGACGCAATGAGCAGTTCTTC.